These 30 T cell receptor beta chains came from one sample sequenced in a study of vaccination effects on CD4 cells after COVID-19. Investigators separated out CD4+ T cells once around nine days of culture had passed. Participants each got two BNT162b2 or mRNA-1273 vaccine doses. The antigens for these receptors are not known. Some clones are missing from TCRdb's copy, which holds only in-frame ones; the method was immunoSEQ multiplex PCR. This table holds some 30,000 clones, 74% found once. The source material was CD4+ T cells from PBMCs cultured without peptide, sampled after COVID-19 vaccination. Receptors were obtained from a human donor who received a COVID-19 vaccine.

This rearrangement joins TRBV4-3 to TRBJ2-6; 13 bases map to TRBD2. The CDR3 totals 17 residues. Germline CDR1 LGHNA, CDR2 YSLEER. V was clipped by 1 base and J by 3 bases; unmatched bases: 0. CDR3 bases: TGCGCCAGCAGCCAAGGGACTAGCGGGGGTGGGGCCAACGTCCTGACTTTC. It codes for CASSQGTSGGGANVLTF.

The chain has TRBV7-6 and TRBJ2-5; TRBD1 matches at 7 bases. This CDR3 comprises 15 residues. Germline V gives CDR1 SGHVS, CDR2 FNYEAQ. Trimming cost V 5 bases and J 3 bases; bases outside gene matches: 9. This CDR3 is CASSPRETGEETQYF. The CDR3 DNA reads TGTGCCAGCAGCCCCCGAGAAACAGGGGAAGAGACCCAGTACTTC.

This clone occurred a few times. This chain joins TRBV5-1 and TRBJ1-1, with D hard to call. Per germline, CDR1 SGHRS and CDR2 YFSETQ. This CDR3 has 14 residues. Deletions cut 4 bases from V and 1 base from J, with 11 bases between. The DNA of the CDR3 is TGCGCCAGCAGCATTGGAATTTCGAACACTGAAGCTTTCTTT. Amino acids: CASSIGISNTEAFF.

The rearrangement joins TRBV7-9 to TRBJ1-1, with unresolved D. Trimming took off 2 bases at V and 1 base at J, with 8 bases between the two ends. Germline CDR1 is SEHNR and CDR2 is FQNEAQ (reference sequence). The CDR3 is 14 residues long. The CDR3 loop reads CASSLSAANTEAFF. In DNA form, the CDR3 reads TGTGCCAGCAGCTTATCCGCGGCGAACACTGAAGCTTTCTTT.

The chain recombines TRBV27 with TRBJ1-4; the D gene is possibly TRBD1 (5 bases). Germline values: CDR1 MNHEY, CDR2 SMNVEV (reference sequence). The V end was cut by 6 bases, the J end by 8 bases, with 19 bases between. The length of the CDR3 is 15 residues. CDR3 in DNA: TGTGCCAGCAGAGCTCTCGGGGCGTCTTACGAAAAACTGTTTTTT. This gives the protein CASRALGASYEKLFF.

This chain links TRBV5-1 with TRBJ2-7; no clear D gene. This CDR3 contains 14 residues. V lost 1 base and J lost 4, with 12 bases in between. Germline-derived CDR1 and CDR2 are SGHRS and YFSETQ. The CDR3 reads CASSLNGKVYEQYF. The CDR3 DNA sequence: TGCGCCAGCAGCTTGAACGGAAAGGTGTACGAGCAGTACTTC.

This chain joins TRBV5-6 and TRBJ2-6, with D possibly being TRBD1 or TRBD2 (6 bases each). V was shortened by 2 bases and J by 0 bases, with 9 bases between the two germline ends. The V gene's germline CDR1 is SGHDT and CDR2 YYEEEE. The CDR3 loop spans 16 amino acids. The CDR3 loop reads CASSLGGNSGANVLTF. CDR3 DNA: TGTGCCAGCAGCTTAGGGGGGAACTCTGGGGCCAACGTCCTGACTTTC.

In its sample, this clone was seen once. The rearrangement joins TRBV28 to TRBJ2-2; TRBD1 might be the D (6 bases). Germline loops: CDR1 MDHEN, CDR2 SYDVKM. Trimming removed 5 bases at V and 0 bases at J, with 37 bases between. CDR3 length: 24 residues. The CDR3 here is CASSLDGFLKAGVRQRTNTGELFF. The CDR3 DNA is TGTGCCAGCAGTCTCGATGGGTTCCTAAAGGCAGGGGTTAGGCAGCGAACGAACACCGGGGAGCTGTTTTTT.

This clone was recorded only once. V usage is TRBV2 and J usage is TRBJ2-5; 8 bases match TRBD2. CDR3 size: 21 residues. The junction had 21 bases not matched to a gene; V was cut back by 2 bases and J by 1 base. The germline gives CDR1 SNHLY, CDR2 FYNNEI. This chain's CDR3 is CASSESMRASGRLPGQETQYF. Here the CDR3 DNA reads TGTGCCAGCAGTGAAAGTATGAGGGCTAGCGGGCGACTACCTGGCCAAGAGACCCAGTACTTC.

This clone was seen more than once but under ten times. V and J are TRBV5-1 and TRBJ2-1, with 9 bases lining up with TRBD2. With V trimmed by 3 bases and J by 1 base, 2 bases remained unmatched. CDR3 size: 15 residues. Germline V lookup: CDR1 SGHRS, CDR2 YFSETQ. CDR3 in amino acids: CASSSTSGSYNEQFF. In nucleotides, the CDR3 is TGCGCCAGCAGCTCGACTAGCGGTTCCTACAATGAGCAGTTCTTC.

For the CDR3, the DNA is TGCGCCAGCAGCCAAGATTGGGGGACTATCACAGATACGCAGTATTTT. It is translated as CASSQDWGTITDTQYF. The chain couples TRBV4-1 to TRBJ2-3, with TRBD2 matching over 7 bases. Per the germline V gene, CDR1 is MGHRA and CDR2 is YSYEKL. Trimming took 0 bases from V and 2 from J; bases not matched to a gene: 5. The CDR3 length is 16 residues.

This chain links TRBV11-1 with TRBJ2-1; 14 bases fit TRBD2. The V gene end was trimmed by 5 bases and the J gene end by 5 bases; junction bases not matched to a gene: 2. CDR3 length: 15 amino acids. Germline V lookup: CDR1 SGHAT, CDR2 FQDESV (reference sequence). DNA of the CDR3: TGTGCCAGCAGCAAGGGACTAGCGGGGGACAATGAGCAGTTCTTC. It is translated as CASSKGLAGDNEQFF.

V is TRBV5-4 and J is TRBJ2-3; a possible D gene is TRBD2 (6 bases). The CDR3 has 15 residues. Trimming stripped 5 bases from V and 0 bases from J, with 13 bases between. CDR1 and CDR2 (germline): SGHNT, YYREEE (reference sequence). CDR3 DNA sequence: TGTGCCAGCAGGCTGCGGGGCGGGAGCACAGATACGCAGTATTTT. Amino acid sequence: CASRLRGGSTDTQYF.

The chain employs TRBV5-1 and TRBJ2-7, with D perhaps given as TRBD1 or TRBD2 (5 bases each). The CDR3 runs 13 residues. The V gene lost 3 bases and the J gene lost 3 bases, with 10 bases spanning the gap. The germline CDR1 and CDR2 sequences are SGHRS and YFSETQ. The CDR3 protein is CASSSGRSYEQYF. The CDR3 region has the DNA TGCGCCAGCAGCTCGGGACGCAGCTACGAGCAGTACTTC.

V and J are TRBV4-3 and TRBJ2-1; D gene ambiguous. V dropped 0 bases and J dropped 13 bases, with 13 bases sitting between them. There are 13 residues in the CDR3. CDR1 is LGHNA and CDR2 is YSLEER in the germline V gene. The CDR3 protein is CASSQDVVAPQFF. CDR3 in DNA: TGCGCCAGCAGCCAAGATGTTGTAGCTCCCCAGTTCTTC.

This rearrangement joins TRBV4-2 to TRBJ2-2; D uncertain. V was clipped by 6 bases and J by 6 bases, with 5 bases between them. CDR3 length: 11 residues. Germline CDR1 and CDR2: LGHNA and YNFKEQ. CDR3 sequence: CASRGAGELFF. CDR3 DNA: TGTGCCAGCAGGGGCGCCGGGGAGCTGTTTTTT.

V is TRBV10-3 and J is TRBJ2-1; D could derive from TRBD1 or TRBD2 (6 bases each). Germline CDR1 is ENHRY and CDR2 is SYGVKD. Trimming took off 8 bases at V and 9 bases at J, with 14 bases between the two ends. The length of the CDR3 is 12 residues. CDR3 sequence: CAIGRGGPEQFF. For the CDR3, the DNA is TGTGCCATCGGGAGAGGGGGGCCTGAGCAGTTCTTC.

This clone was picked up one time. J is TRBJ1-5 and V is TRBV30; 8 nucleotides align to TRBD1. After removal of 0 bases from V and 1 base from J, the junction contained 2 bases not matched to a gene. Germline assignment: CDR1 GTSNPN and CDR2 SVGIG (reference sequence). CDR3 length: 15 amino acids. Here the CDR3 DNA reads TGTGCCTGGAGTGTACGGGACAGGAGCAATCAGCCCCAGCATTTT. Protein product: CAWSVRDRSNQPQHF.

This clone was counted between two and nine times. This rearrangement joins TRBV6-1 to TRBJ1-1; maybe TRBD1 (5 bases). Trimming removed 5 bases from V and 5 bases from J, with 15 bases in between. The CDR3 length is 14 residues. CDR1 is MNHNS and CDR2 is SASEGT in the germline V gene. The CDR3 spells CASSTPGGGTEAFF. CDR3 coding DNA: TGTGCCAGCAGTACCCCGGGGGGAGGGACTGAAGCTTTCTTT.

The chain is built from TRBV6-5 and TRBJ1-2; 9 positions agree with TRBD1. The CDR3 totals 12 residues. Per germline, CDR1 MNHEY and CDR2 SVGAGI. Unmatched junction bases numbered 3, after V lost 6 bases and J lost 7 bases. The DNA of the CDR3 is TGTGCCAGCAGCCGGGACAGGGCTGGCTACACCTTC. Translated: CASSRDRAGYTF.

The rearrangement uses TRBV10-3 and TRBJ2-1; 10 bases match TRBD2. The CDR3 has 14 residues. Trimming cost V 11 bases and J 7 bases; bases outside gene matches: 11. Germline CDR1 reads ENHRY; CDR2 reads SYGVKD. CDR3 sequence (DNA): TGTGCCTCTCGGGGAACTAGCGGGGTTAATGAGCAGTTCTTC. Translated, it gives CASRGTSGVNEQFF.

The CDR3: CSAPWTRSYTF. The CDR3 coding sequence is TGCAGTGCTCCTTGGACCAGGAGCTACACCTTC. The chain couples TRBV20-1 to TRBJ1-2; D remains ambiguous. Germline CDR1 and CDR2: DFQATT and SNEGSKA (reference sequence). V gave up 5 bases and J gave up 9 bases, with 13 bases separating them. The CDR3 spans 11 residues.

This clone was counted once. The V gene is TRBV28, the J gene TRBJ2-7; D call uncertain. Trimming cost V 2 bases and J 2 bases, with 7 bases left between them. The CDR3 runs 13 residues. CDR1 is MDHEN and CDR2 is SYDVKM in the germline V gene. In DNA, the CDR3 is TGTGCCAGCAGTTTACCAGTACCCTACGAGCAGTACTTC. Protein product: CASSLPVPYEQYF.

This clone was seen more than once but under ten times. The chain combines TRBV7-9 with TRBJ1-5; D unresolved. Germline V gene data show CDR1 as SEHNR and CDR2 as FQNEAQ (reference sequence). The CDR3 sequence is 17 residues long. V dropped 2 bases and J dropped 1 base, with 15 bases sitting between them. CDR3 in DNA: TGTGCCAGCAGCTTATTCACCCGAGGAATGAGCAATCAGCCCCAGCATTTT. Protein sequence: CASSLFTRGMSNQPQHF.

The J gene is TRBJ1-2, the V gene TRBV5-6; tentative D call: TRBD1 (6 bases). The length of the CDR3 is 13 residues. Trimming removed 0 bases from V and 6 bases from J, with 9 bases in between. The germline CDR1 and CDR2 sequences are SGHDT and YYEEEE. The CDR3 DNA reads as TGTGCCAGCAGCTTGGTTCAGGGGAATGGCTACACCTTC. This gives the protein CASSLVQGNGYTF.

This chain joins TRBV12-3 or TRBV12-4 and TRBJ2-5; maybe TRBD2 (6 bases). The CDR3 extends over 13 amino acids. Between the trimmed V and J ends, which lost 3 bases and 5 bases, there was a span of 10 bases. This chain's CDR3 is CASSLRRGETQYF. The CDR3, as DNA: TGTGCCAGCAGTTTGAGGCGGGGTGAGACCCAGTACTTC.

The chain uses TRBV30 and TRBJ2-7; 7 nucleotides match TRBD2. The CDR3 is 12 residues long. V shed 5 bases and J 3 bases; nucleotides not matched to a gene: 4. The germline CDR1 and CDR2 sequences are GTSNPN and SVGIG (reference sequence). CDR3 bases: TGTGCCTGGGCGGCGGGGGACTACGAGCAGTACTTC. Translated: CAWAAGDYEQYF. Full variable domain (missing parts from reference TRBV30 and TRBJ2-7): SQTIHQWPATLVQPVGSPLSLECTVEGTSNPNLYWYRQAAGRGLQLLFYSVGIGQISSEVPQNLSASRPQDRQFILSSKKLLLSDSGFYLCAWAAGDYEQYFGPGTRLTVT.

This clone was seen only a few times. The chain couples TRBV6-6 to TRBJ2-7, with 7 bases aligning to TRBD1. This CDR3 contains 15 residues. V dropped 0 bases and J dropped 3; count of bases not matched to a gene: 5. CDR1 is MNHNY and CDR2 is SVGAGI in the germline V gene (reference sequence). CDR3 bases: TGTGCCAGCAGTTACTCGAACAGGGGAGACTACGAGCAGTACTTC. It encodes CASSYSNRGDYEQYF.

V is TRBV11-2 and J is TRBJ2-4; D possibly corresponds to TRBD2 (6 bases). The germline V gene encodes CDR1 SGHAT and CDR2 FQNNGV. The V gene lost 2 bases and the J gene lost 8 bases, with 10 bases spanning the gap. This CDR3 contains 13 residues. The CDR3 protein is CASSLYRRDIQYF. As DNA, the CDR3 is TGTGCCAGCAGCTTATACAGGAGGGACATTCAGTACTTC.

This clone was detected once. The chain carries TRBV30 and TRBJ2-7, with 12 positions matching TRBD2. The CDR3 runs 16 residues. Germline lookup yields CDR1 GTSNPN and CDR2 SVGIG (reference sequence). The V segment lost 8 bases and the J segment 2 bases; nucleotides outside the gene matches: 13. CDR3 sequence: CAGRTSGMEAAYEQYF. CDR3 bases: TGTGCCGGTAGGACTAGCGGGATGGAGGCGGCCTACGAGCAGTACTTC.